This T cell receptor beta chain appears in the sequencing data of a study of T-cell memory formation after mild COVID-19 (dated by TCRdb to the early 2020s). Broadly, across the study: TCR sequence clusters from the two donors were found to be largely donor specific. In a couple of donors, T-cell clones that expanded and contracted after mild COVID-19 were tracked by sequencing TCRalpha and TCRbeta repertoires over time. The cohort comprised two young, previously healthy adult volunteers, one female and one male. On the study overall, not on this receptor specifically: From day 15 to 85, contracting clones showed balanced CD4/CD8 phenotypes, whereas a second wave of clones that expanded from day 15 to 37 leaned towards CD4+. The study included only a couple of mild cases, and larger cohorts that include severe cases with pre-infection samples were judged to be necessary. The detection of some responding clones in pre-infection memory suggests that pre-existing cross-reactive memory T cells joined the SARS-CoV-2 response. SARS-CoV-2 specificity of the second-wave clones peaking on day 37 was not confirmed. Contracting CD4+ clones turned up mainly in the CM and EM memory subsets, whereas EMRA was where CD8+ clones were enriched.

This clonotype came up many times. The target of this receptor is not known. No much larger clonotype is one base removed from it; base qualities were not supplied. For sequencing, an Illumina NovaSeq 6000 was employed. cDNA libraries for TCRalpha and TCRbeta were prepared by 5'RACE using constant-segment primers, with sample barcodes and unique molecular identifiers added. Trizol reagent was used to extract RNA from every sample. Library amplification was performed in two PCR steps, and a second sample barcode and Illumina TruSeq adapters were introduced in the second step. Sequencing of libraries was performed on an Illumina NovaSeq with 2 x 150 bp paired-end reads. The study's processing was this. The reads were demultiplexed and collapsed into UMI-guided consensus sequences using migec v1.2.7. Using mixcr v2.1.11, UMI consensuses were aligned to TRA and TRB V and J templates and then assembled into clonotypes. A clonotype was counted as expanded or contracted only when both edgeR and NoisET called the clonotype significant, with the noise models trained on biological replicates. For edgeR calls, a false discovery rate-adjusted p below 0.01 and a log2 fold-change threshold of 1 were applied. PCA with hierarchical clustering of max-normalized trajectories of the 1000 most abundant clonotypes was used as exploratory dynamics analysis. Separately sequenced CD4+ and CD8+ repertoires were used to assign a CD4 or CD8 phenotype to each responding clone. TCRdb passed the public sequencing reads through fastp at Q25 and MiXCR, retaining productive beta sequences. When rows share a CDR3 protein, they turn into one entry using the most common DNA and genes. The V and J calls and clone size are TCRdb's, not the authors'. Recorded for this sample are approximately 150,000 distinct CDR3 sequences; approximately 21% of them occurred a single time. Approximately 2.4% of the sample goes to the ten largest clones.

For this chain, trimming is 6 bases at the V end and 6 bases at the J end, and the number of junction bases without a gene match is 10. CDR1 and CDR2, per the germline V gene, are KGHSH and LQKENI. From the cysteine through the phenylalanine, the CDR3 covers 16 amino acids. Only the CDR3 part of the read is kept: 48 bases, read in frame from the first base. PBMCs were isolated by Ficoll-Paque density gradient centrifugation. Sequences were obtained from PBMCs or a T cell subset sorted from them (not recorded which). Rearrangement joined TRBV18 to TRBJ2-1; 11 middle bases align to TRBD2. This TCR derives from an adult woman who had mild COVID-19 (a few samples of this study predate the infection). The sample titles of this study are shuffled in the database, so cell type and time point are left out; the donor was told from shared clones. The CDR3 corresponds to CASSLPGLAALNEQFF. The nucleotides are TGTGCCAGCTCGCTACCGGGACTAGCGGCGCTCAATGAGCAGTTCTTC.